There are a few counts of the clone carrying this T cell receptor (beta chain). Antigen unknown. The data are from a study of cytomegalovirus exposure and HLA in healthy donors. Study results and limitations: V- and J-gene trimming in TCR beta was tied to a missense DCLRE1C variant by an analysis performed later. One later analysis reportedly identified an Asian-associated ancestry cluster that showed fewer N-insertions than the approximately 700-donor mean. What a later analysis showed was that several of the most significant clusters appeared linked to common viral pathogens.

It was with 60 Vbeta and 13 Jbeta primers that the PCR ran. Data came from immunoSEQ multiplex PCR; TCRdb stores just in-frame clones and leaves some out. The table shows some 120,000 clones, with about 59% occurring only once. This receptor was identified in a woman aged 40 to 50 in good health and CMV-seropositive. What was sequenced was PBMCs.

The CDR3 DNA follows: TGTGCCAGCAGCCCGGCGAGTGGGGCCAACACTGAAGCTTTCTTT. Translation gives CASSPASGANTEAFF. The chain is built from TRBV7-8 and TRBJ1-1, with a weak D call TRBD1 (5 bases). In germline, CDR1 is SGHVS, CDR2 FQNEAQ. The CDR3 is made up of 15 amino acids. V was clipped by 5 bases and J by 2 bases, with 15 bases between them.